These 19 T cell receptor beta chains were all obtained from the same sample, sequenced in a study of blood T cells in healthy people across ages. Sample-barcoded 5' priming and a J-beta primer mix drove a second PCR of 7 to 11 cycles. TCRdb ran MiXCR on the 5' RACE reads and lists one entry per CDR3 protein. The sample includes approximately 810,000 distinct CDR3 sequences, 30% to 45% seen only once; the top ten take 10% to 15%. Sequencing input: blood. These receptors originate from a man aged 18 to 30 in good health.

This sequence joins TRBV6-5 and TRBJ2-1; no definite D call. The DNA matches TRBJ2-7 better at its end, which makes the J call doubtful. Per the germline V gene, CDR1 is MNHEY and CDR2 is SVGAGI. The CDR3 has 15 amino acids. The CDR3 region is CASFAKVGSYNEQYF. The CDR3 DNA is TGTGCCAGCTTCGCGAAGGTTGGGTCCTACAATGAGCAGTACTTC.

This chain uses TRBV29-1 with TRBJ1-2, with D unclear. In germline, CDR1 is SQVTM, CDR2 ANQGSEA. Trimming shortened V by 4 bases and J by 2 bases, and 8 bases separated the two germline ends. The length of the CDR3 is 12 residues. CDR3 in amino acids: CSVVLANYGYTF. CDR3 nucleotides: TGCAGCGTTGTCCTCGCGAACTATGGCTACACCTTC.

This chain connects TRBV5-1 to TRBJ2-7, with 9 bases lining up with TRBD2. With 3 bases clipped from V and 4 bases from J, the junction kept 20 bases outside the gene matches. The CDR3 covers 19 residues. Germline V CDR1 and CDR2: SGHRS, YFSETQ. CDR3 DNA: TGCGCCAGCAGCTCCCCATATCCTCGAGAAGCGGGGGGTTCGTACGAGCAGTACTTC. As protein: CASSSPYPREAGGSYEQYF.

The J gene is TRBJ2-1, the V gene TRBV10-3, with TRBD2 matching over 7 bases. V lost 4 bases to trimming and J lost 3 bases; unmatched junction nucleotides: 6. The germline CDR1 and CDR2 sequences are ENHRY and SYGVKD. The CDR3 spans 15 residues. The CDR3 loop is CAISGSAGDYNEQFF. Here the CDR3 DNA reads TGTGCCATCAGTGGGTCTGCGGGGGACTACAATGAGCAGTTCTTC.

The chain joins TRBV7-2 to TRBJ2-1, with 8 bases that match TRBD2. V shed 5 bases and J 0 bases; nucleotides not matched to a gene: 6. Germline V lookup: CDR1 SGHTA, CDR2 FQGNSA. This CDR3 spans 16 amino acids. For the CDR3, the DNA is TGTGCCAGCAGCCCCGGGGGGGGCGTCTCCTACAATGAGCAGTTCTTC. Its protein product is CASSPGGGVSYNEQFF.

This clonotype showed up many times. V gene TRBV20-1 combines with J gene TRBJ2-1, with a possible D match to TRBD2 (5 bases). Germline CDR1 DFQATT, CDR2 SNEGSKA (reference sequence). The CDR3 totals 11 residues. V dropped 3 bases and J dropped 7 bases, with 7 bases sitting between them. The CDR3 region is CSASGVNEQFF. DNA for the CDR3: TGCAGTGCTAGCGGGGTTAATGAGCAGTTCTTC.

The rearrangement joins TRBV12-3 or TRBV12-4 to TRBJ2-1; no definite D call. The CDR3 extends over 13 amino acids. Trimming pared 5 bases from V and 6 bases from J, leaving 11 bases between. The CDR3 region has the DNA TGTGCCAGCAGTCCACTGGTAAGCAATGAGCAGTTCTTC. Translating gives CASSPLVSNEQFF.

About this clonotype itself: This may stem from a read error, because a much larger clone lies one nucleotide away. The rearrangement uses TRBV6-2 or TRBV6-3 and TRBJ2-5; D is possibly TRBD2 (6 bases). This CDR3 is built from 12 residues. Germline-derived CDR1 and CDR2 are MNHEY and SVGEGT. CDR3 in DNA: TGTGCCAGCAGTTACCGCGGGGAGACCCGGTACTTC. Translating gives CASSYRGETRYF.

This clonotype turned up a few times. The V and J genes are TRBV12-3 or TRBV12-4 and TRBJ1-4; TRBD1 aligns across 9 bases. Trimming at V came to 2 bases and at J to 8 bases, leaving 3 bases not matched to a gene. The CDR3 spans 14 residues. This CDR3 is CASSLWDREEKLFF. The CDR3 nucleotides read TGTGCCAGCAGTTTATGGGACAGGGAGGAAAAACTGTTTTTT.

V and J are TRBV20-1 and TRBJ2-5; 7 positions agree with TRBD2. The J call is uncertain, as TRBJ2-7 better fits the DNA end. The V gene's germline CDR1 is DFQATT and CDR2 SNEGSKA (reference sequence). This CDR3 comprises 14 residues. In nucleotides, the CDR3 is TGCAGTGCTAGAGGGCGGACTAGTTCGTACGAGCAGTACTTC. Amino acids: CSARGRTSSYEQYF.

This clonotype was seen just once. The CDR3 region has the DNA TGTGCCAGCAGCTTGACAGGGGGCGCGGGAACCGGGGAGCTGTTTTTT. This encodes CASSLTGGAGTGELFF. The V and J genes are TRBV9 and TRBJ2-2; TRBD1 agrees at 10 bases. This CDR3 is 16 amino acids long. Germline-derived CDR1 and CDR2 are SGDLS and YYNGEE. V shed 4 bases and J 5 bases; nucleotides not matched to a gene: 8.

V gene TRBV4-2 combines with J gene TRBJ1-5; 7 bases fit TRBD1. CDR3 length equals 15 residues. Germline V gene lookup returns CDR1 LGHNA and CDR2 YNFKEQ. The V and J ends lost 6 bases and 3 bases, in that order; junction bases with no gene match: 8. The CDR3 DNA reads as TGTGCCAGCAGTCGACGACAGGGTGACAATCAGCCCCAGCATTTT. This codes for CASSRRQGDNQPQHF.

A few counts support this clonotype. A read error may account for a junction end that differs from germline. V usage is TRBV12-3 or TRBV12-4 and J usage is TRBJ2-3; D is perhaps TRBD1 or TRBD2 (6 bases each). This CDR3 contains 19 residues. The CDR3 DNA reads TGTGCCGGCAGTTTAATTGCGGGGATTTGGGACAAGGACACAGATACGCAGTATTTT. This codes for CAGSLIAGIWDKDTDTQYF.

V is TRBV6-6 and J is TRBJ2-3, with D hard to call. The CDR3 totals 12 residues. V was trimmed by 7 bases and J by 6 bases, leaving 11 bases between them. Germline CDR1 reads MNHNY; CDR2 reads SVGAGI (reference sequence). CDR3 in DNA: TGTGCCAGCACCAGGACGAAGGATACGCAGTATTTT. It encodes CASTRTKDTQYF.

CDR3 sequence: CASGQTDYNEQYF. CDR3 coding DNA: TGTGCCAGCGGTCAGACTGATTACAATGAGCAGTACTTC. This chain links TRBV6-6 with TRBJ2-5, with D unclear. The V gene lost 8 bases and the J gene lost 11 bases, with 21 bases spanning the gap. Germline values: CDR1 MNHNY, CDR2 SVGAGI (reference sequence). This CDR3 spans 13 amino acids.

This clonotype was observed once. The rearrangement joins TRBV9 to TRBJ2-3, with TRBD2 matching 8 bases. Germline assignment: CDR1 SGDLS and CDR2 YYNGEE. The ends lost 3 bases at V and 0 bases at J; junction bases unmatched: 12. The CDR3 has 18 amino acids. The CDR3 DNA reads as TGTGCCAGCAGCGCGACGGGGGGGGCGATTTATAGCACAGATACGCAGTATTTT. Translating gives CASSATGGAIYSTDTQYF.

Points on this clonotype: Being one base from a much bigger clone, this may be a read error. The V and J genes are TRBV7-9 and TRBJ2-1, with 7 bases matching TRBD2. The germline V gene has CDR1 SEHNR and CDR2 FQNEAQ (reference sequence). The CDR3 loop spans 12 amino acids. The CDR3 sequence: CSSSLVPGGQFF. DNA for the CDR3: TGTTCCAGCAGCTTAGTCCCGGGGGGGCAGTTCTTC.

In this sample, this clonotype turned up a few times. The V call is TRBV7-9, the J call TRBJ2-6, with TRBD2 identical over 7 bases. CDR1 is SEHNR and CDR2 is FQNEAQ in the germline V gene (reference sequence). The CDR3 has 17 amino acids. Unmatched junction bases numbered 9, after V lost 2 bases and J lost 5 bases. The CDR3, as DNA: TGTGCCAGCAGCTTACCCGGCGGGGGTAAATGGGCCAACGTCCTGACTTTC. Amino acids: CASSLPGGGKWANVLTF.

This clonotype came up a few times. V is TRBV5-1 and J is TRBJ2-5; TRBD2 matches 10 bases. CDR3 size: 18 residues. V lost 2 bases, J lost 4 bases, and 14 bases stayed unmatched. Germline V CDR1 and CDR2: SGHRS, YFSETQ. CDR3 residues: CASSLTSGTALRGETQYF. In DNA, the CDR3 is TGCGCCAGCAGCTTAACTAGCGGGACCGCCTTGCGGGGAGAGACCCAGTACTTC. The full variable domain, rest sourced from reference TRBV5-1 and TRBJ2-5, is KAGVTQTPRYLIKTRGQQVTLSCSPISGHRSVSWYQQTPGQGLQFLFEYFSETQRNKGNFPGRFSGRQFSNSRSEMNVSTLELGDSALYLCASSLTSGTALRGETQYFGPGTRLLVL.